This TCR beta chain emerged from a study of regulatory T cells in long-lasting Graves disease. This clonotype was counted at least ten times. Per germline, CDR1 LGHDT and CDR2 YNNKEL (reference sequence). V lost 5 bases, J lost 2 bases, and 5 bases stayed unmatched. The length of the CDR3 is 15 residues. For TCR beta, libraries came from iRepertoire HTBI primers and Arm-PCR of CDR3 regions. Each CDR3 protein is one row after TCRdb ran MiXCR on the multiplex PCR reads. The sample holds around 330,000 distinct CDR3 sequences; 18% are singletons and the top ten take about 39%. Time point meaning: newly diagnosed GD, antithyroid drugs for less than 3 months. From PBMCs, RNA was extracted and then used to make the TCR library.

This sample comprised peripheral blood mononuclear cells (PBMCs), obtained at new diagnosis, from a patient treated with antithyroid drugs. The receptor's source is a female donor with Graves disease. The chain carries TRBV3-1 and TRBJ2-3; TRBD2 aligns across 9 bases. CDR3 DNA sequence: TGTGCCAGCAGCTCAAGCGGGGGGATCACAGATACGCAGTATTTT. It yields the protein CASSSSGGITDTQYF.